The source of this T cell receptor beta chain is a study of T cells in Graves' hyperthyroidism and ophthalmopathy. The wider study: The initial diagnosis was the point when peripheral blood was collected, ahead of any treatment. Study-level points and caveats: Patients with ophthalmopathy were separated from those with stable hyperthyroidism by a 13 V-J model.

Germline V gives CDR1 MDHEN, CDR2 SYDVKM. V shed 0 bases and J shed 6 bases, with 12 bases lying between them. CDR3 length: 14 amino acids. Ten or more counts support this clonotype. Its target is not known. What was amplified from RNA transcripts were TCR beta CDR3 regions. Primed by the HTBI set, a first-round RT-PCR was run on the TCR CDR3. A single record per CDR3 protein comes from TCRdb applying MiXCR to the multiplex PCR reads. The sample contains around 500,000 distinct CDR3 sequences, about 16% of which appear only once. The V call is TRBV28, the J call TRBJ2-7; no clear D gene. Sequencing input: blood. The receptor's source is a woman under 40 with Graves' ophthalmopathy. The CDR3 DNA sequence: TGTGCCAGCAGTTTATGGACGGGCCCTAGCGAGCAGTACTTC. Protein sequence: CASSLWTGPSEQYF. The variable domain in full, completed from reference TRBV28 and TRBJ2-7, reads DVKVTQSSRYLVKRTGEKVFLECVQDMDHENMFWYRQDPGLGLRLIYFSYDVKMKEKGDIPEGYSVSREKKERFSLILESASTNQTSMYLCASSLWTGPSEQYFGPGTRLTVT.